The 10 T cell receptor beta chains reported below all come from one sample, sequenced in a study of CD8+CD57+ T cells in acquired aplastic anemia. For CDR3 and TCR beta VDJ profiling, genomic DNA was the template used. TCRdb processed the reads anew with MiXCR; each CDR3 protein has one entry. This table has about 190,000 distinct CDR3 sequences, about 64% appearing once. Source material: sorted CD4+, CD8+, or CD8+CD57+ T cells (not recorded which) from PBMCs. These receptors were collected from a human donor with severe aplastic anemia or a healthy control (not recorded which).

The rearrangement links TRBV20-1 to TRBJ1-6; 8 bases are a match to TRBD1. The germline V gene has CDR1 DFQATT and CDR2 SNEGSKA (reference sequence). Trimming removed 5 bases from V and 7 bases from J; junction bases left unmatched: 7. The CDR3 contains 14 residues. In DNA, the CDR3 is TGCAGTGCTCGTGGACAGGGAGTCAATTCACCCCTCCACTTT. Amino acids: CSARGQGVNSPLHF.

This sequence joins TRBV7-8 and TRBJ2-3; 9 bases are a match to TRBD2. Unmatched junction bases numbered 14, after V lost 0 bases and J lost 7 bases. This CDR3 comprises 18 residues. Germline lookup yields CDR1 SGHVS and CDR2 FQNEAQ. The CDR3 reads CASSLAIRLAEGSYTQYF. CDR3 nucleotide sequence: TGTGCCAGCAGCTTAGCGATTAGACTAGCGGAGGGTTCATATACGCAGTATTTT.

This clonotype was picked up many times. The chain combines TRBV19 with TRBJ1-5; D is undetermined. Between the trimmed V and J ends, which lost 4 bases and 1 base, there was a span of 5 bases. Germline CDR1 and CDR2: LNHDA and SQIVND (reference sequence). This CDR3 region has 13 residues. CDR3 sequence reads: CASSRRSNQPQHF. The CDR3 region has the DNA TGTGCCAGTAGTAGAAGGAGCAATCAGCCCCAGCATTTT.

The chain carries TRBV7-6 and TRBJ2-2; D gene ambiguous. In germline, CDR1 is SGHVS, CDR2 FNYEAQ. V lost 0 bases and J 3 bases, leaving 8 bases between the germline ends. This CDR3 has 15 amino acids. CDR3 sequence reads: CASSLASGDTGELFF. As DNA, the CDR3 is TGTGCCAGCAGCTTAGCGTCTGGGGACACCGGGGAGCTGTTTTTT. Full variable domain (outside the CDR3, taken from reference TRBV7-6 and TRBJ2-2): GAGVSQSPRYKVTKRGQDVALRCDPISGHVSLYWYRQALGQGPEFLTYFNYEAQQDKSGLPNDRFSAERPEGSISTLTIQRTEQRDSAMYRCASSLASGDTGELFFGEGSRLTVL.

This clonotype was found a few times. The V and J genes are TRBV20-1 and TRBJ2-7; the D gene is possibly TRBD1 (5 bases). Germline V gene lookup returns CDR1 DFQATT and CDR2 SNEGSKA (reference sequence). The CDR3 length is 11 residues. V was shortened by 7 bases and J by 4 bases, with 11 bases between the two germline ends. For the CDR3, the DNA is TGCAGTGTCGATCCAGGGTACGAGCAGTACTTC. Its protein product is CSVDPGYEQYF.

J is TRBJ1-3 and V is TRBV10-3; D remains ambiguous. This CDR3 spans 12 amino acids. Germline CDR1 and CDR2: ENHRY and SYGVKD. V lost 4 bases and J lost 3, with 4 bases in between. CDR3 amino acids: CAISADGNTIYF. CDR3 bases: TGTGCCATCAGTGCAGATGGAAACACCATATATTTT.

A remark on this clonotype: This may arise from a read error, as a much more abundant clone is one base away. The chain carries TRBV6-5 and TRBJ1-4; no definite D call. The CDR3 extends over 13 amino acids. Per the germline V gene, CDR1 is MNHEY and CDR2 is SVGAGI. CDR3 DNA sequence: TGTGTCAGCAGTTATGGTTACAGTGAAAAACTGTTTTTT. As protein: CVSSYGYSEKLFF.

This clonotype is a singleton in its sample. The rearrangement uses TRBV19 and TRBJ2-5; TRBD2 matches 10 bases. The length of the CDR3 is 16 residues. Germline V lookup: CDR1 LNHDA, CDR2 SQIVND (reference sequence). The trim removed 6 bases at V and 1 base at J, leaving 8 bases unmatched. CDR3 in DNA: TGTGCCAGTAGGTCCTCTAGCGGGAGTAGCCAAGAGACCCAGTACTTC. It translates to CASRSSSGSSQETQYF.

The rearrangement uses TRBV24-1 and TRBJ1-1; D unclear. This CDR3 has 14 residues. The V gene lost 4 bases and the J gene lost 1 base, with 9 bases spanning the gap. Germline CDR1 and CDR2: KGHDR and SFDVKD. For the CDR3, the DNA is TGTGCCACCAGTGACCCGAATACGAACACTGAAGCTTTCTTT. This codes for CATSDPNTNTEAFF.

The chain links TRBV6-2 or TRBV6-3 to TRBJ2-1; the D gene is possibly TRBD1 (5 bases). Trimming shortened V by 5 bases and J by 0 bases, and 14 bases separated the two germline ends. Germline lookup yields CDR1 MNHEY and CDR2 SVGEGT. The CDR3 runs 16 residues. CDR3 sequence: CASSDKGHSSYNEQFF. The CDR3 DNA reads as TGTGCCAGCAGTGACAAGGGGCATAGCTCCTACAATGAGCAGTTCTTC.